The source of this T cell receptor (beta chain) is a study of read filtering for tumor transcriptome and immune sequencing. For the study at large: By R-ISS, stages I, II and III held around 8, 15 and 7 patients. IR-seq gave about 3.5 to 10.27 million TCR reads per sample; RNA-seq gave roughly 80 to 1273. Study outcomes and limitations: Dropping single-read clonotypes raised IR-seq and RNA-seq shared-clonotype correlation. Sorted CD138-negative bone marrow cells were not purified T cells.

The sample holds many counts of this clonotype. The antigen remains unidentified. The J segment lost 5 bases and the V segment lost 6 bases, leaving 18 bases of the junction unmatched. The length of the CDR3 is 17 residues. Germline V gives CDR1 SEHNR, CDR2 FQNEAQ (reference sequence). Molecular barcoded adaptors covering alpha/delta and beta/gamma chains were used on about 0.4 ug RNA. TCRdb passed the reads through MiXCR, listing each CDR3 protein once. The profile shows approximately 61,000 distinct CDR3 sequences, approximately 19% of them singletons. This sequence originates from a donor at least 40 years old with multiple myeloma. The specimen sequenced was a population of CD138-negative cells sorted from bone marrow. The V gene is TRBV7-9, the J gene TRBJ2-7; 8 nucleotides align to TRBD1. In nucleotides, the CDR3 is TGTGCCAGCAGTGGGGGTCCCGGGACAGGAGGTACACACGAGCAGTACTTC. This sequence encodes CASSGGPGTGGTHEQYF.